The clone carrying this T cell receptor (beta chain) was counted only a few times. This entry comes from a study of blood T cell repertoires in COVID-19. Participant reports of clinical history set cohort assignment. The table came from immunoSEQ multiplex PCR; TCRdb's copy has only in-frame clones and leaves some out. Among around 230,000 clones listed, 80% to 90% were seen once. Trimming took 6 bases from V and 5 from J, leaving 16 bases between them. The length of the CDR3 is 14 residues. Germline CDR1 is MGHDK and CDR2 is SYGVNS. The sequenced material came from PBMCs or T cells enriched from blood (not recorded which). The chain employs TRBV25-1 and TRBJ2-5, with D perhaps matching TRBD1 (5 bases). This receptor was taken from a man aged 35-49 years who had recovered from COVID-19. CDR3 in DNA: TGTGCCAGCAGAAAAAGGGGCCAGCAGGAGACCCAGTACTTC. Protein product: CASRKRGQQETQYF.